The 7 T cell receptor beta chains below all came from one sample that was sequenced in a study of memory CD4+ T cells and cytomegalovirus serostatus. The sort gate was single viable CD3+CD4+CD8-CD45RO+ cells for memory CD4+ T cells. This table comes from immunoSEQ multiplex PCR, and its TCRdb copy is limited to in-frame clones, with some not included. The data contain over 35,000 clones, roughly 78% of them seen just once; the ten biggest clones take up more than 0.9%. The specimen was memory CD4+ T cells from blood. The receptors come from an adult in good health and CMV-seronegative.

CDR3 in DNA: TGTGCCAGCAGCCAGCAGCGGAATCAGCCCCAGCATTTT. This sequence encodes CASSQQRNQPQHF. The rearrangement uses TRBV7-2 and TRBJ1-5; D is uncertain. Per the germline V gene, CDR1 is SGHTA and CDR2 is FQGNSA. The CDR3 runs 13 residues. Trimming left V 5 bases short and J 4 bases short, with 9 bases between.

The J gene is TRBJ2-2, the V gene TRBV5-4, with TRBD2 identical over 11 bases. V was pared by 2 bases and J by 4 bases, with 4 bases of the junction left unmatched. Germline V lookup: CDR1 SGHNT, CDR2 YYREEE (reference sequence). CDR3 length: 16 residues. This chain's CDR3 is CASSLTSGGGTGELFF. The CDR3 DNA sequence: TGTGCCAGCAGCTTAACTAGCGGGGGAGGCACCGGGGAGCTGTTTTTT.

The rearrangement uses TRBV4-1 and TRBJ1-2; D is ambiguous. In germline, CDR1 is MGHRA, CDR2 YSYEKL. The CDR3 extends over 14 amino acids. V dropped 1 base and J dropped 8 bases, with 14 bases sitting between them. The DNA for the CDR3 is TGCGCCAGCAGCCAAGTCATCTGGGAAGGGGGCTACACCTTC. It encodes CASSQVIWEGGYTF.

The chain carries TRBV5-6 and TRBJ2-1; the match to TRBD2 covers 13 bases. There are 16 residues in the CDR3. The ends lost 4 bases at V and 5 bases at J; junction bases unmatched: 6. Germline values: CDR1 SGHDT, CDR2 YYEEEE. The CDR3: CASSLVGLAGNNEQFF. CDR3 bases: TGTGCCAGCAGCCTGGTGGGACTAGCGGGGAACAATGAGCAGTTCTTC.

The genes are TRBV5-1 and TRBJ2-5; TRBD2 aligns across 10 bases. CDR1 SGHRS and CDR2 YFSETQ come from the germline V gene. Trimming cost V 6 bases and J 1 base; bases outside gene matches: 9. The CDR3 sequence is 16 residues long. CDR3 residues: CASNPGASGGQETQYF. CDR3 DNA sequence: TGCGCCAGCAACCCGGGGGCTAGCGGGGGCCAAGAGACCCAGTACTTC.

This clone was seen only a few times. The CDR3 nucleotides read TGTGCCAGCAGGTTGAAAGGGTTGCTTGGCTACACCTTC. Translating it yields CASRLKGLLGYTF. The J gene is TRBJ1-2, the V gene TRBV5-8; D ambiguous. CDR1 is SGHTS, CDR2 YDEGEE, per germline. CDR3 length: 13 amino acids. V lost 5 bases, J lost 7 bases, and 15 bases lay in between.

The rearrangement uses TRBV30 and TRBJ1-5; TRBD1 is a possible D gene (6 bases). The V gene lost 0 bases and the J gene lost 9 bases, with 9 bases spanning the gap. The CDR3 has 12 residues. Germline assignment: CDR1 GTSNPN and CDR2 SVGIG (reference sequence). The CDR3 region is CAWSVRGGPQHF. The CDR3 DNA sequence: TGTGCCTGGAGTGTACGAGGGGGGCCCCAGCATTTT. Using reference TRBV30 and TRBJ1-5 for the parts outside the CDR3, the full variable domain is SQTIHQWPATLVQPVGSPLSLECTVEGTSNPNLYWYRQAAGRGLQLLFYSVGIGQISSEVPQNLSASRPQDRQFILSSKKLLLSDSGFYLCAWSVRGGPQHFGDGTRLSIL.